This T cell receptor beta chain is drawn from a study of memory CD4+ T cells and cytomegalovirus serostatus. Study-wide results and limits: The CMV-associated TCR signature appears largely within the CD4+ memory repertoire. About 40% of the roughly 160 known CMV-associated TCRbeta sequences appeared in CD4+ memory.

For this clone: Its antigen is unknown.

Clones were sequenced by immunoSEQ multiplex PCR, and TCRdb holds only the in-frame ones, with some missing. In the table there are some 48,000 clones, about 77% of which are singletons. Germline-derived CDR1 and CDR2 are MNHEY and SMNVEV (reference sequence). This CDR3 has 14 residues. V lost 7 bases and J lost 4; bases outside the gene matches: 10. Single viable CD3+CD4+CD8-CD45RO+ cells were sorted as the memory CD4+ T cells. Serostatus was set by detecting CMV pp150, pp28, p38, p52 IgG. CD4+ T cells were isolated by positive magnetic selection. Sequencing input: memory CD4+ T cells from blood. The clonotype was recovered from an adult in good health and CMV-seronegative. V gene TRBV27 combines with J gene TRBJ2-7, with 7 bases matching TRBD1. CDR3 residues: CASKGAGGRYEQYF. In DNA form, the CDR3 reads TGTGCCAGCAAGGGGGCAGGGGGAAGGTACGAGCAGTACTTC.